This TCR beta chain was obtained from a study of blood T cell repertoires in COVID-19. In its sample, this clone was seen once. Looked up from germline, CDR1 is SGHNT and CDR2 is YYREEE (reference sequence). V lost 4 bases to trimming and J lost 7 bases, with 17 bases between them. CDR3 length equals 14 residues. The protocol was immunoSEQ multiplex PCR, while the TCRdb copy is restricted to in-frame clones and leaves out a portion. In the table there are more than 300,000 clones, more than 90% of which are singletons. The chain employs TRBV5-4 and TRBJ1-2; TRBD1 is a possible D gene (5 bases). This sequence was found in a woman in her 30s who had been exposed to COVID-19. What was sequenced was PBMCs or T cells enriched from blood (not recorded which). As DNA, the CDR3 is TGTGCCAGCAGCCGCGACGAGGGACTATTTGGCTACACCTTC. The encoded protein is CASSRDEGLFGYTF.